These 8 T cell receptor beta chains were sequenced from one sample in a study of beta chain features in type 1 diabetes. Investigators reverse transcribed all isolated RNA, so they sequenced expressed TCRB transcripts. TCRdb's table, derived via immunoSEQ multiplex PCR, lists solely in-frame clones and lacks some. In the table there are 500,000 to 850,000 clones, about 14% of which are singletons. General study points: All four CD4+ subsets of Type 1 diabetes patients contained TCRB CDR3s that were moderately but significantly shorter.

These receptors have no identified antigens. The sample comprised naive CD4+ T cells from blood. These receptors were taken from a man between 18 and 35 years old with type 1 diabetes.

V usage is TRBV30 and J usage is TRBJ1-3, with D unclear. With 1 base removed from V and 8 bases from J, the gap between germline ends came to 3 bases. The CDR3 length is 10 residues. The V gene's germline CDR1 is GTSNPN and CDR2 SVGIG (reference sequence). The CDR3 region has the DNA TGTGCCTGGAGTGCGCACACCATATATTTT. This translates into CAWSAHTIYF.

CDR3 sequence (DNA): TGTGCCTCAGGGACAGGGCTGGAGACCCAGTACTTC. Protein product: CASGTGLETQYF. The rearrangement uses TRBV30 and TRBJ2-5; 9 bases fit TRBD1. In germline, CDR1 is GTSNPN, CDR2 SVGIG (reference sequence). CDR3 length: 12 residues. With 7 bases clipped from V and 5 bases from J, the junction kept 5 bases outside the gene matches.

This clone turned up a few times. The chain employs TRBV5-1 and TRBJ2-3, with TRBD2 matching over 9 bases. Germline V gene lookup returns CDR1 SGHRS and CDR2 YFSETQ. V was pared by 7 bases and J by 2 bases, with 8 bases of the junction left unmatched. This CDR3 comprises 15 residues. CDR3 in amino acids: CASGSAGGVTDTQYF. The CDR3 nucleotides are TGCGCCAGCGGGTCCGCGGGAGGGGTCACAGATACGCAGTATTTT.

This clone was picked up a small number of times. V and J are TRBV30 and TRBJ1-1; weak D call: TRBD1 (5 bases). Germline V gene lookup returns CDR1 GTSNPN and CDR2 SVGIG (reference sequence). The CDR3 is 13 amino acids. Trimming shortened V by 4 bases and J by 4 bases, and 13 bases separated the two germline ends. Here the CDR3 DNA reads TGTGCCTGGAACAGGCCTGAGATCACTGAAGCTTTCTTT. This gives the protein CAWNRPEITEAFF.

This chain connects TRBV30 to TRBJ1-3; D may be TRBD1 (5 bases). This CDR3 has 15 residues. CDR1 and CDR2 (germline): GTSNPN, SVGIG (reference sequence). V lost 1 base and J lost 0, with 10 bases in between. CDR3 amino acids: CAWSEQAHSGNTIYF. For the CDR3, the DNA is TGTGCCTGGAGTGAACAGGCCCACTCTGGAAACACCATATATTTT.

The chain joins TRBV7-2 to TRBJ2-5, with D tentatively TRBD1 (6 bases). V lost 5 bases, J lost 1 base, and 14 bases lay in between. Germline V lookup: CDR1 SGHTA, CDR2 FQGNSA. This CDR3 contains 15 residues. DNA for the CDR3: TGTGCCAGCAGCCCCCAGACAGGAGGCCAAGAGACCCAGTACTTC. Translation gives CASSPQTGGQETQYF.

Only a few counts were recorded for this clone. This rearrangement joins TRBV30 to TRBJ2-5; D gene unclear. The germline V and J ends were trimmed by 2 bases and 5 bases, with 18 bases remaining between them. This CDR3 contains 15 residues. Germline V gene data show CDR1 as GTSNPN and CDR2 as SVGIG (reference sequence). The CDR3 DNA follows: TGTGCCTGGAGTAACCCCCGGGCATCCCTTGAGACCCAGTACTTC. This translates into CAWSNPRASLETQYF.

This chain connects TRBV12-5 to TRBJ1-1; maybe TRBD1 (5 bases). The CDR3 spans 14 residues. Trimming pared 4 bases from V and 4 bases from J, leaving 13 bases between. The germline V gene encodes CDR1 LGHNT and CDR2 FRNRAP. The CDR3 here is CASGSQGSSTEAFF. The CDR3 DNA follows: TGTGCTAGTGGTTCCCAGGGCTCGTCCACTGAAGCTTTCTTT.